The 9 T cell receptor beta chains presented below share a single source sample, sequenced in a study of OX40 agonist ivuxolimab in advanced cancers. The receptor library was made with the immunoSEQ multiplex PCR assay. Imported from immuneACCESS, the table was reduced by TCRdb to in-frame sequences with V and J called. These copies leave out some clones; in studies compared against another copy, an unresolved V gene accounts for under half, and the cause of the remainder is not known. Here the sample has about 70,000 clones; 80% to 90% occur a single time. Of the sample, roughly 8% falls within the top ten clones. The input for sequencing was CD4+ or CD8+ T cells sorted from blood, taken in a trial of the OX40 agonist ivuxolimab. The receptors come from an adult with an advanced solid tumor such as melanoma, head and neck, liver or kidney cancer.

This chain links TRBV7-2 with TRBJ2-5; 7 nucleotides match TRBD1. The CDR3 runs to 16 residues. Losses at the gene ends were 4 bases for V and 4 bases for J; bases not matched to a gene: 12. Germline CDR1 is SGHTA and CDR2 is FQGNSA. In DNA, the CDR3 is TGTGCCAGCAGCTCCTCTTTGGTAGGGGGCCGAGAGACCCAGTACTTC. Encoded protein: CASSSSLVGGRETQYF.

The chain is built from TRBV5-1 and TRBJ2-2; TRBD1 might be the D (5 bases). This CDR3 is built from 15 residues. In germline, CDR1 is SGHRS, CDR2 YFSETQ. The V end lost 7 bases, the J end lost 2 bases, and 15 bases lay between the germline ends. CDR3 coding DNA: TGCGCCAGCGGCCCCCGAACAGGAAACACCGGGGAGCTGTTTTTT. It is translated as CASGPRTGNTGELFF.

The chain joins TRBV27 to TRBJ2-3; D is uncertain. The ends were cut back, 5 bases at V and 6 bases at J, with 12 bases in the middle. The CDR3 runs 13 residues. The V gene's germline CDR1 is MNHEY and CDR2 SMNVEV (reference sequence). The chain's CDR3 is CASSTHRYDTQYF. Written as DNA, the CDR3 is TGTGCCAGCAGTACGCACCGTTACGATACGCAGTATTTT.

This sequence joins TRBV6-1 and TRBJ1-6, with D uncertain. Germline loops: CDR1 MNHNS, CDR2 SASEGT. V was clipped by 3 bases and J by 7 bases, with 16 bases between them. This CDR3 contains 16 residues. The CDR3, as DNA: TGTGCCAGCAGTGACGATAGCGGAATCGGGAATTCACCCCTCCACTTT. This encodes CASSDDSGIGNSPLHF.

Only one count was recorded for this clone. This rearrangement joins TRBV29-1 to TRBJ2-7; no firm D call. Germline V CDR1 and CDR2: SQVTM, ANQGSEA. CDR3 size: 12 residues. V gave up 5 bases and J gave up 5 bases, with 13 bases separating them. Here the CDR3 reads CSVLRESNEQYF. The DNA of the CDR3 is TGCAGCGTTCTTAGAGAGAGCAACGAGCAGTACTTC.

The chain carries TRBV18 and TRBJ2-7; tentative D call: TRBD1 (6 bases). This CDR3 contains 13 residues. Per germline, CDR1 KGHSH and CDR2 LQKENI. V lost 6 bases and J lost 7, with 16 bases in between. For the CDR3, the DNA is TGTGCCAGCTCGCCCACGAGCGACAGGGAGCAGTACTTC. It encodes CASSPTSDREQYF. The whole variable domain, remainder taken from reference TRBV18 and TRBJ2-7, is NAGVMQNPRHLVRRRGQEARLRCSPMKGHSHVYWYRQLPEEGLKFMVYLQKENIIDESGMPKERFSAEFPKEGPSILRIQQVVRGDSAAYFCASSPTSDREQYFGPGTRLTVT.

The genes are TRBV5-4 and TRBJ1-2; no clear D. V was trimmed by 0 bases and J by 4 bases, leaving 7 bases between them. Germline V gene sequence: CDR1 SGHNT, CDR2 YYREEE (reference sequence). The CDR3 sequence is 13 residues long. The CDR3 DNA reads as TGTGCCAGCAGCTTGGTCCCATCCTATGGCTACACCTTC. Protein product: CASSLVPSYGYTF.

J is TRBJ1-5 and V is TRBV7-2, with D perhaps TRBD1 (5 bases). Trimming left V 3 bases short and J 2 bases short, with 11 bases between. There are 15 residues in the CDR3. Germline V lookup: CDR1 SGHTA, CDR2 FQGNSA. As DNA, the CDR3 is TGTGCCAGCAGCTTCAGAGGGGTTGGCAATCAGCCCCAGCATTTT. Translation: CASSFRGVGNQPQHF.

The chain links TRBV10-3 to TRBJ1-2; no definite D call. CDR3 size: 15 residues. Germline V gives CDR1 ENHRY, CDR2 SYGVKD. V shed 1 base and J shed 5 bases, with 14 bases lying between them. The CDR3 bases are TGTGCCATCAGTGAGTTTGGGCAGGCACCGTATGGCTACACCTTC. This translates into CAISEFGQAPYGYTF.